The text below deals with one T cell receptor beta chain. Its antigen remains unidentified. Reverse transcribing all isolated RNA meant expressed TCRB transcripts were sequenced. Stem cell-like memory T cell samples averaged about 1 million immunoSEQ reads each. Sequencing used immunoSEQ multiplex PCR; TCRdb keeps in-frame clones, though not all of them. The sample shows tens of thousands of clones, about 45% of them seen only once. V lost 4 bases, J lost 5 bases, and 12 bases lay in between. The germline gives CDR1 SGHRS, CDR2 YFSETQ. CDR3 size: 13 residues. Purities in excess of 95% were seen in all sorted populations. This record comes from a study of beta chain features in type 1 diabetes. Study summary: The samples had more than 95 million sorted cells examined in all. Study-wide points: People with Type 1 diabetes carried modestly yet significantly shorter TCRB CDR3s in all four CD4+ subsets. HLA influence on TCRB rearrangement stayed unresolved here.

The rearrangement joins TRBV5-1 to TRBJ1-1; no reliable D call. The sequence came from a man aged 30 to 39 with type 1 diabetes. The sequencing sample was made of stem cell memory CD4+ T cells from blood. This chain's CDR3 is CASSLRGGTEAFF. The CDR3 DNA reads TGCGCCAGCAGCCTCCGTGGAGGTACTGAAGCTTTCTTT.